These 20 T cell receptor beta chains came from one sample sequenced in a study of T cells in Graves' hyperthyroidism and ophthalmopathy. The investigators amplified TCR beta CDR3 regions from RNA transcripts. The HTBI primer set served for first-round RT-PCR of the TCR CDR3. TCRdb used MiXCR to reprocess the multiplex PCR reads, holding one entry per CDR3 protein. Of 400,000 to 550,000 distinct CDR3 sequences in the sample, 13% to 15% are singletons; the top ten hold less than 20%. Sequencing used blood. Receptors originate from a woman between 18 and 30 years old with Graves' hyperthyroidism.

The V call is TRBV5-1, the J call TRBJ2-7; 7 bases map to TRBD1. The germline V gene has CDR1 SGHRS and CDR2 YFSETQ. V lost 2 bases, J lost 5 bases, and 4 bases stayed unmatched. The CDR3 sequence is 13 residues long. CDR3 DNA sequence: TGCGCCAGCAGCTTTCGGGACAGCAACGAGCAGTACTTC. As protein: CASSFRDSNEQYF.

This clonotype was counted at least ten times. The chain combines TRBV12-3 or TRBV12-4 with TRBJ2-5; 7 bases map to TRBD1. Trimming cost V 3 bases and J 5 bases; bases outside gene matches: 6. The CDR3 totals 14 residues. The CDR3 spells CASSFRGGRETQYF. In nucleotides, the CDR3 is TGTGCCAGCAGTTTTAGAGGGGGCCGGGAGACCCAGTACTTC.

This chain's CDR3 is CASSLDQLAGDAKNIQYF. CDR3 nucleotides: TGCGCCAGCAGCTTGGACCAACTAGCGGGAGATGCCAAAAACATTCAGTACTTC. The V call is TRBV5-1, the J call TRBJ2-4, with 11 bases lining up with TRBD2. CDR1 SGHRS and CDR2 YFSETQ come from the germline V gene. V trimming: 0 bases; J trimming: 1 base; junction bases outside the gene matches: 6. This CDR3 spans 18 amino acids.

This clonotype was observed at least ten times. The rearrangement uses TRBV7-6 and TRBJ1-5, with no clear D. CDR1 is SGHVS and CDR2 is FNYEAQ in the germline V gene. The V and J ends lost 3 bases and 5 bases respectively, with 11 bases between them. The length of the CDR3 is 14 residues. CDR3 in DNA: TGTGCCAGCAGCTTCGCGGGGTTCGATCAGCCCCAGCATTTT. This gives the protein CASSFAGFDQPQHF.

This clonotype occurred many times. This rearrangement joins TRBV6-1 to TRBJ2-7; TRBD2 aligns across 9 bases. Germline loops: CDR1 MNHNS, CDR2 SASEGT. The CDR3 has 14 residues. V was clipped by 7 bases and J by 6 bases; unmatched bases: 10. The CDR3 bases are TGTGCCAGCACAGCAGGGACTAGCAGCCGCGAGCAGTACTTC. The encoded protein is CASTAGTSSREQYF.

V usage is TRBV3-1 and J usage is TRBJ2-1, with TRBD2 matching over 7 bases. Trimming took 3 bases from V and 5 from J; bases not matched to a gene: 7. CDR1 LGHDT and CDR2 YNNKEL come from the germline V gene (reference sequence). CDR3 length equals 15 residues. The chain's CDR3 is CASSQVQRGHNEQFF. As DNA, the CDR3 is TGTGCCAGCAGCCAGGTCCAGCGGGGTCACAATGAGCAGTTCTTC.

This clonotype was picked up many times. This chain uses TRBV28 with TRBJ2-1; 7 bases are a match to TRBD2. The CDR3 is 15 residues long. V shed 10 bases and J 4 bases; nucleotides not matched to a gene: 13. Germline CDR1 MDHEN, CDR2 SYDVKM. CDR3 residues: CATNEDWRGYNEQFF. The CDR3 coding sequence is TGTGCCACCAATGAAGATTGGCGGGGGTACAATGAGCAGTTCTTC.

The chain couples TRBV12-3 or TRBV12-4 to TRBJ2-1, with 8 bases matching TRBD2. This CDR3 is built from 18 residues. Germline trimming cut 0 bases from V and 8 bases from J; bases unmatched to any gene: 15. The CDR3 bases are TGTGCCAGCAGTTTAGCGGACTGGGTGGCGGGAGGAGCCGATGAGCAGTTCTTC. It yields the protein CASSLADWVAGGADEQFF.

The chain uses TRBV24-1 and TRBJ2-7; 10 positions agree with TRBD1. CDR1 and CDR2 from the germline V gene are KGHDR and SFDVKD. V gave up 4 bases and J gave up 9 bases; unmatched junction bases: 11. The CDR3 runs 15 residues. CDR3 nucleotide sequence: TGTGCCACCAGTGACCCCGGGACAGGGGAAAGGGTGCAGTACTTC. It yields the protein CATSDPGTGERVQYF.

A remark on this clonotype: A read error may explain this, as a much larger clone is one base away. This chain connects TRBV6-1 to TRBJ1-2, with 9 nucleotides matching TRBD1. This CDR3 has 14 residues. Germline lookup yields CDR1 MNHNS and CDR2 SASEGT. The chain's CDR3 is CANSLRTGALGYTF. The CDR3 DNA reads TGTGCCAACAGTCTCCGGACAGGGGCCCTGGGCTACACCTTC.

This clonotype has more than one count but fewer than ten. The rearrangement uses TRBV6-1 and TRBJ2-2; no clear D. The CDR3 length is 14 residues. Per germline, CDR1 MNHNS and CDR2 SASEGT. Trimming left V 7 bases short and J 3 bases short, with 12 bases between. The CDR3 protein is CASIGGGYTGELFF. As DNA, the CDR3 is TGTGCCAGCATCGGCGGTGGATACACCGGGGAGCTGTTTTTT.

This clonotype was detected many times. The chain recombines TRBV10-3 with TRBJ2-1, with no clear D. The CDR3 extends over 15 amino acids. The V gene's germline CDR1 is ENHRY and CDR2 SYGVKD. With 6 bases removed from V and 3 bases from J, the gap between germline ends came to 15 bases. This chain's CDR3 is CAISSFRSVYNEQFF. The CDR3 DNA sequence: TGTGCCATCAGCTCGTTCCGGAGTGTCTACAATGAGCAGTTCTTC.

This clonotype was detected many times. This chain joins TRBV19 and TRBJ1-1, with TRBD1 matching over 7 bases. The CDR3 runs to 15 residues. Germline CDR1 and CDR2: LNHDA and SQIVND (reference sequence). The V segment lost 8 bases and the J segment 1 base; nucleotides outside the gene matches: 10. CDR3 residues: CASRPLGQQNTEAFF. The CDR3, as DNA: TGTGCCAGTCGGCCGTTGGGACAGCAGAACACTGAAGCTTTCTTT. Complete variable domain (other parts from reference TRBV19 and TRBJ1-1): DGGITQSPKYLFRKEGQNVTLSCEQNLNHDAMYWYRQDPGQGLRLIYYSQIVNDFQKGDIAEGYSVSREKKESFPLTVTSAQKNPTAFYLCASRPLGQQNTEAFFGQGTRLTVV.

A word on this clonotype: Mismatch with germline at one junction end may stem from a read error. The chain carries TRBV20-1 and TRBJ2-3; 7 nucleotides agree with TRBD1. This CDR3 region has 16 residues. In germline, CDR1 is DFQATT, CDR2 SNEGSKA (reference sequence). Here the CDR3 reads CSAPPSFRDSTDTQYF. The CDR3 DNA is TGCAGTGCTCCTCCTAGTTTCCGGGACAGCACAGATACACAGTATTTT.

The chain joins TRBV5-1 to TRBJ2-1; TRBD2 matches 7 bases. The CDR3 length is 16 residues. The germline CDR1 and CDR2 sequences are SGHRS and YFSETQ. J gave up 4 bases and V 2 bases, and 9 bases lay outside the gene matches. CDR3 nucleotides: TGCGCCAGCAGCTTAGTCCGGACTAGATTTTACAATGAGCAGTTCTTC. Protein product: CASSLVRTRFYNEQFF.

This clonotype occurred many times. CDR3 sequence: CSARGLAGAEQYF. The CDR3 coding sequence is TGCAGTGCTAGGGGACTAGCGGGAGCCGAGCAGTACTTC. V gene TRBV20-1 combines with J gene TRBJ2-7; 14 nucleotides match TRBD2. V lost 3 bases, J lost 6 bases, and 1 base stayed unmatched. This CDR3 has 13 residues. Per germline, CDR1 DFQATT and CDR2 SNEGSKA (reference sequence).

A single count supports this clonotype. The genes are TRBV30 and TRBJ2-3, with D perhaps matching TRBD2 (5 bases). CDR3 size: 14 residues. Germline CDR1 is GTSNPN and CDR2 is SVGIG (reference sequence). Deletions cut 0 bases from V and 4 bases from J, with 11 bases between. CDR3 region: CAWSVSPGSDTQYF. CDR3 in DNA: TGTGCCTGGAGTGTTTCCCCGGGATCAGATACGCAGTATTTT.

This clonotype was observed many times. The chain has TRBV6-1 and TRBJ1-1; perhaps TRBD1 as D (5 bases). Trimming shortened V by 5 bases and J by 0 bases, and 19 bases separated the two germline ends. This CDR3 comprises 17 residues. CDR1 is MNHNS and CDR2 is SASEGT in the germline V gene. In DNA form, the CDR3 reads TGTGCCAGCAGTTATCATCGGGACTCCTACTTGAACACTGAAGCTTTCTTT. Its translation: CASSYHRDSYLNTEAFF.

This clonotype was found many times. The chain combines TRBV19 with TRBJ1-4; TRBD1 matches 7 bases. Germline V CDR1 and CDR2: LNHDA, SQIVND (reference sequence). The ends lost 10 bases at V and 4 bases at J; junction bases unmatched: 9. CDR3 length: 14 residues. The CDR3 nucleotides read TGTGCCACAAGCCGGGACAGCAATAATGAAAAACTGTTTTTT. This sequence encodes CATSRDSNNEKLFF.

This clonotype was counted only a few times. The rearrangement links TRBV27 to TRBJ1-6; D ambiguous. This CDR3 is 15 amino acids long. V was pared by 3 bases and J by 6 bases, with 12 bases between. Germline V gene data show CDR1 as MNHEY and CDR2 as SMNVEV (reference sequence). CDR3: CASSLKGRSNSPLHF. CDR3 nucleotide sequence: TGTGCCAGCAGTTTGAAAGGGAGGAGTAATTCACCCCTCCACTTT.